A selection of T cell receptor beta chains follows, all from one sample in a study of T cell changes during pregnancy in multiple sclerosis. Some clones are missing from TCRdb's copy, which holds only in-frame ones; the method was immunoSEQ multiplex PCR. The sample records some 38,000 clones, about nine tenths being singletons. Source: CD8+ T cells from peripheral blood mononuclear cells, taken after pregnancy. The receptors come from a female donor with multiple sclerosis, enrolled in a pregnancy study. The CDR3 runs from the conserved cysteine through the conserved F or W. The D gene is left open where the match is weak. Not all rows give a size; the values are once, few, many and, for expanded clones, a class.

CDR3 DNA	CDR3 protein	V gene	D gene	J gene	clone size
TGTGCCAGCAGCGTAGGTCCCGGGACAGGGGTAGAGACCCAGTACTTC	CASSVGPGTGVETQYF	TRBV9	TRBD1	TRBJ2-5	-
TGTGCCAGCAGCGTCGCCGGGACAGTACAAGAGACCCAGTACTTC	CASSVAGTVQETQYF	TRBV9	TRBD1	TRBJ2-5	-
TGTGCCAGCAGCTTAGCGCGAGAGAACGGGGAGCTGTTTTTT	CASSLARENGELFF	TRBV7-9	-	TRBJ2-2	-
TGTGCCAGCTCATCCACCGGCGGACTAGCCGTGTCCCCAGATACGCAGTATTTT	CASSSTGGLAVSPDTQYF	TRBV18	TRBD2	TRBJ2-3	-
TGTGCCACCAGCAGTACTAGCGGGAACTACAATGAGCAGTTCTTC	CATSSTSGNYNEQFF	TRBV15	TRBD2	TRBJ2-1	-
TGTGCCAGCAGGTCTAAAGTTGAAGCTTTCTTT	CASRSKVEAFF	TRBV7-9	-	TRBJ1-1	-
TGTGCCAGCAGTTTAGGCGGGAAGTACAATGAGCAGTTCTTC	CASSLGGKYNEQFF	TRBV27	-	TRBJ2-1	-
TGTGCCAGCACCCCGAGGGGGGGCGGGGGTGAAAAACTGTTTTTT	CASTPRGGGGEKLFF	TRBV9	-	TRBJ1-4	few
TGTGCCAGCAGCGTAGTATCAGATAACACTGAAGCTTTCTTT	CASSVVSDNTEAFF	TRBV9	-	TRBJ1-1	-
TGTGCCAGCAGCCCAGAAGCGGGAGGCACAGATACGCAGTATTTT	CASSPEAGGTDTQYF	TRBV9	TRBD2	TRBJ2-3	-
TGCGCCAGCAGCTTGGATGGGCCTGACCGCAATGAAAAACTGTTTTTT	CASSLDGPDRNEKLFF	TRBV5-1	-	TRBJ1-4	-
TGTGCCAGCAGCCTACGCCTAGGACAGCCTGAAGCTTTCTTT	CASSLRLGQPEAFF	TRBV7-8	-	TRBJ1-1	-
TGCGCCAGCGCACCAGCGGGGGCAGGGAAGCTTGATGGCTACACCTTC	CASAPAGAGKLDGYTF	TRBV5-1	-	TRBJ1-2	-
TGTGCCAGCAGACGGGCGGGGGCCCTCCACTTACGCACAGATACGCAGTATTTT	CASRRAGALHLRTDTQYF	TRBV2	-	TRBJ2-3	few
TGTGCCAGCAGTGACGGGGAGGGATCACCCCTCCACTTT	CASSDGEGSPLHF	TRBV6-4	-	TRBJ1-6	-
TGCGCCAGCAGCTTTAGACAGGGGGACACTGAAGCTTTCTTT	CASSFRQGDTEAFF	TRBV5-1	TRBD1	TRBJ1-1	-
TGTGCCAGCAGTGAAGCAACTCAGGGAGGCACTGAAGCTTTCTTT	CASSEATQGGTEAFF	TRBV6-1	-	TRBJ1-1	-
TGTGCCAGCAGGGGAGTGGCATGGGGCGGGGAGCTGTTTTTT	CASRGVAWGGELFF	TRBV6-5	-	TRBJ2-2	-
TGTGCCAGCAGCTCCTTGAGGGGGCTAGCGGGGGAGACCCAGTACTTC	CASSSLRGLAGETQYF	TRBV7-6	TRBD2	TRBJ2-5	-
TGTGCCAGCAGCCAAACGCGGGTCCCTATCAGCTCTGGGGCCAACGTCCTGACTTTC	CASSQTRVPISSGANVLTF	TRBV5-8	-	TRBJ2-6	-
TGTGCCAGCAGCCACCCCTATCGGACAGGGAGGACAGATACGCAGTATTTT	CASSHPYRTGRTDTQYF	TRBV14	TRBD1	TRBJ2-3	-
TGTGCCACCCTCCGGCGGATCGCAACGTACAATCAGCCCCAGCATTTT	CATLRRIATYNQPQHF	TRBV19	-	TRBJ1-5	-
TGTGCCAGCAGCTTAGGCCCGACAGCAGAAGCTTTCTTT	CASSLGPTAEAFF	TRBV13	-	TRBJ1-1	-
TGTGCCAGCAGTGAGGGGGGGCGGACTGAAGCTTTCTTT	CASSEGGRTEAFF	TRBV2	-	TRBJ1-1	-
TGTGCCAGCAGTGCGGACAGGGTCGATGAAAAACTGTTTTTT	CASSADRVDEKLFF	TRBV6-4	TRBD1	TRBJ1-4	-
TGTGCCAGCAGCCAAGATTCCAGGAACACCGGGGAGCTGTTTTTT	CASSQDSRNTGELFF	TRBV4-2	-	TRBJ2-2	-
TGTGCCAGCAGCTCCGCCGGACAGTGGGAATATGGCTACACCTTC	CASSSAGQWEYGYTF	TRBV11-2	-	TRBJ1-2	-
TGTGCCAGCAGCTTAGGGAGCGGATTCTACGAGCAGTACTTC	CASSLGSGFYEQYF	TRBV5-6	-	TRBJ2-7	-
TGCGCCAGCAGCTTGCCTAGCGGGACAGATACGCAGTATTTT	CASSLPSGTDTQYF	TRBV5-1	TRBD2	TRBJ2-3	few
TGTGCCAGCAGTGAAGTTCCTATCCCTAACTATGGCTACACCTTC	CASSEVPIPNYGYTF	TRBV6-1	-	TRBJ1-2	-
TGTGCCAGCAGCCGCGGGGGACTAGCGGGAGGAAGGCCCTACGAGCAGTACTTC	CASSRGGLAGGRPYEQYF	TRBV7-2	TRBD2	TRBJ2-7	-
TGTGCCAGCAGTTCCCTCCGGGACAACCCTCTCTACGAGCAGTACTTC	CASSSLRDNPLYEQYF	TRBV28	-	TRBJ2-7	-
TGTGCCAGCAGCTTGTGGACTAGCGGGGACGAGCAGTACTTC	CASSLWTSGDEQYF	TRBV7-6	TRBD2	TRBJ2-7	-
TGTGCCTGGAGTGCGACTGCCACGACTGAAGCTTTCTTT	CAWSATATTEAFF	TRBV30	-	TRBJ1-1	-
TGTGCCAGCAGTTTGACGAGGCACACTGAAGCTTTCTTT	CASSLTRHTEAFF	TRBV28	-	TRBJ1-1	-
TGTGCCAGCAGCCCGACAGGGGATAGCAATCAGCCCCAGCATTTT	CASSPTGDSNQPQHF	TRBV27	TRBD1	TRBJ1-5	-
TGTGCCAGCCTAACTCCCCGGGACAACCCCTACGAGCAGTACTTC	CASLTPRDNPYEQYF	TRBV2	-	TRBJ2-7	-
TGTGCCTGGAAAACACCGTCTAACTATGGCTACACCTTC	CAWKTPSNYGYTF	TRBV30	-	TRBJ1-2	-
TGTGCCAGCAGTCCCTCAGGGGGCGGGAATGAGCAGTTCTTC	CASSPSGGGNEQFF	TRBV27	TRBD1	TRBJ2-1	-
TGTGCCTTCCTCCCCGGCAGGGGGCGCACTGAAAAACTGTTTTTT	CAFLPGRGRTEKLFF	TRBV27	TRBD1	TRBJ1-4	once
TGTGCCAGCAGTATTCTACTAGCGGGAAATGAGCAGTTCTTC	CASSILLAGNEQFF	TRBV28	TRBD2	TRBJ2-1	-
TGTGCCAGCAGCCAAGGTGAGGGGAACACTGAAGCTTTCTTT	CASSQGEGNTEAFF	TRBV16	-	TRBJ1-1	-
TGTGCCAGCAGCGTAACCGGAACTAATGAAAAACTGTTTTTT	CASSVTGTNEKLFF	TRBV9	-	TRBJ1-4	-
TGTGCCAGCAGCTCCGCTGGAGGGCGTACCGGGGAGCTGTTTTTT	CASSSAGGRTGELFF	TRBV7-3	-	TRBJ2-2	once
TGTGCCAGCAGCTTAGAGGGGGCGCGTGGTAATTCACCCCTCCACTTT	CASSLEGARGNSPLHF	TRBV7-9	TRBD1	TRBJ1-6	-
TGTGCCAGCAGCCTGGACATTAACTATGGCTACACCTTC	CASSLDINYGYTF	TRBV27	-	TRBJ1-2	-
TGTGCCAGCAGCTTAGAACAGATTGTTGGCTACACCTTC	CASSLEQIVGYTF	TRBV7-8	-	TRBJ1-2	-
TGCGCCAGCAGCCTGTTTATGGAGTCGGCCTACACTGAAGCTTTCTTT	CASSLFMESAYTEAFF	TRBV4-1	-	TRBJ1-1	-
TGTGCCAGCGGTCTACCCTATAATTCACCCCTCCACTTT	CASGLPYNSPLHF	TRBV9	-	TRBJ1-6	-
TGTGCCAGCGGACAGGGGGCCATCCACGGCTACACCTTC	CASGQGAIHGYTF	TRBV27	TRBD1	TRBJ1-2	-
TGTGCCAGCAGCCCTAACTACGAGCAGTACTTC	CASSPNYEQYF	TRBV5-5	-	TRBJ2-7	-
TGTGCCAGCAGGGAGAGTGGACAGGGAACCTATAGCAATCAGCCCCAGCATTTT	CASRESGQGTYSNQPQHF	TRBV27	TRBD1	TRBJ1-5	-
TGTGCCAGTAGCCTGAGAATGAACACTGAAGCTTTCTTT	CASSLRMNTEAFF	TRBV7-3	-	TRBJ1-1	-
TGTGCCAGCAGCCCCTGGCCGGGACTAGCGGGGGGGACCACCTACAATGAGCAGTTCTTC	CASSPWPGLAGGTTYNEQFF	TRBV9	TRBD2	TRBJ2-1	-
TGTGCCTGGAGTTTAGGGACAGGGCCAAACACCTTC	CAWSLGTGPNTF	TRBV30	TRBD1	TRBJ1-2	-
TGTGCCAGTAGTCCCAGGCTAGCTGTCACCGGGGAGCTGTTTTTT	CASSPRLAVTGELFF	TRBV19	-	TRBJ2-2	-
TGTGCCAGCAGTTTAAAGGGGGCGAACACTGAAGCTTTCTTT	CASSLKGANTEAFF	TRBV27	TRBD1	TRBJ1-1	-
TGTGCCAGCAGCTTAGTCACGGGGGGGTTAAAGGGCACTGAAGCTTTCTTT	CASSLVTGGLKGTEAFF	TRBV13	-	TRBJ1-1	-
TGTGCCAGTAGGTGGAAACGGGGGGGCACAGATACGCAGTATTTT	CASRWKRGGTDTQYF	TRBV19	TRBD2	TRBJ2-3	-
TGTGCCAGCTCACCAAACGACATCGACTATGGCTACACCTTC	CASSPNDIDYGYTF	TRBV18	-	TRBJ1-2	-